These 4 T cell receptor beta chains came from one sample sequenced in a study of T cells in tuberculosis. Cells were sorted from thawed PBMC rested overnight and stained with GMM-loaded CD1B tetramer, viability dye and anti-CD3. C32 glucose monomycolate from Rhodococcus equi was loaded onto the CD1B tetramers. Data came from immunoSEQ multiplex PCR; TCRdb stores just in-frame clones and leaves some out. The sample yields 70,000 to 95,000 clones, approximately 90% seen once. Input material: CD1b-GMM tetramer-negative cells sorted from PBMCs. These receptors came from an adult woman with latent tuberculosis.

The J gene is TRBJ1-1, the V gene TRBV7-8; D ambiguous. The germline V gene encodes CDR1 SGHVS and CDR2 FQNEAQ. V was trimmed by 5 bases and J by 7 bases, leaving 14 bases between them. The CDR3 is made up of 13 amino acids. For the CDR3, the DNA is TGTGCCAGCAGCCCGCCGGGTGGTAATGAAGCTTTCTTT. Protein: CASSPPGGNEAFF.

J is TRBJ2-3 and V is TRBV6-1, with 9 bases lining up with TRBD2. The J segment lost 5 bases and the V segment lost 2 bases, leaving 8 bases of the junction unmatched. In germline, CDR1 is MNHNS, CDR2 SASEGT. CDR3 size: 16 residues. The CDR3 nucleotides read TGTGCCAGCAGTGAACTAATAGCGGGGGCTCAAGATACGCAGTATTTT. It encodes CASSELIAGAQDTQYF.

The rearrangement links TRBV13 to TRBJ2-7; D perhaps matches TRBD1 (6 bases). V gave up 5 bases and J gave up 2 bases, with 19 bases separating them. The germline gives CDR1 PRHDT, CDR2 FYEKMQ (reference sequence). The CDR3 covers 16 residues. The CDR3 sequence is CASSHARQANPYEQYF. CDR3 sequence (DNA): TGTGCCAGCAGCCATGCAAGACAGGCCAACCCCTACGAGCAGTACTTC.

The CDR3 here is CASRRDFPSYEQYV. DNA of the CDR3: TGTGCCAGCAGAAGGGACTTCCCCTCCTACGAGCAGTACGTC. The chain combines TRBV2 with TRBJ2-7; TRBD2 is a possible D gene (6 bases). The germline V gene encodes CDR1 SNHLY and CDR2 FYNNEI. The V end was cut by 6 bases, the J end by 0 bases, with 12 bases between. The CDR3 is 14 residues long.